The next 26 T cell receptor beta chains were all read from a single sample in a study of Graves' ophthalmopathy and Graves' hyperthyroidism. Amplification of the TCR beta CDR3 regions used RNA transcripts (as template). Second-round multiplex PCR came after a first-round RT-PCR that employed HTBI primers. TCRdb fed the multiplex PCR reads into MiXCR, producing one record per CDR3 protein. The data show roughly 39,000 distinct CDR3 sequences, 50% seen once. Sequencing used peripheral blood. The receptors originated from an adult woman with stable Graves' hyperthyroidism.

This clonotype came up once. The chain joins TRBV19 to TRBJ1-1, with TRBD1 matching over 8 bases. This CDR3 is built from 12 residues. Germline CDR1 reads LNHDA; CDR2 reads SQIVND (reference sequence). After removal of 6 bases from V and 7 bases from J, the junction contained 4 bases not matched to a gene. The CDR3 is CASSFRGLEAFF. The CDR3 DNA reads TGTGCCAGTAGCTTCAGGGGGCTTGAAGCTTTCTTT.

Many counts were recorded for this clonotype. V and J are TRBV27 and TRBJ1-2; 8 bases are a match to TRBD1. The CDR3 consists of 15 residues. Germline V lookup: CDR1 MNHEY, CDR2 SMNVEV (reference sequence). V dropped 3 bases and J dropped 7; count of bases not matched to a gene: 10. CDR3 loop: CASSFQGASVGGYTF. The DNA for the CDR3 is TGTGCCAGCAGTTTTCAGGGGGCGTCTGTGGGTGGCTACACCTTC.

This clonotype showed up many times. V is TRBV11-2 and J is TRBJ1-1; D is uncertain. The CDR3 has 12 residues. Trimming removed 5 bases from V and 5 bases from J, with 9 bases in between. CDR1 is SGHAT, CDR2 FQNNGV, per germline. The CDR3 protein is CASSHGGTEAFF. The DNA for the CDR3 is TGTGCCAGCAGCCACGGTGGTACTGAAGCTTTCTTT.

The rearrangement links TRBV12-3 or TRBV12-4 to TRBJ2-5, with a tentative D call TRBD1 (5 bases). The CDR3 is made up of 14 amino acids. V lost 4 bases and J 2 bases, leaving 11 bases between the germline ends. DNA for the CDR3: TGTGCCAGCAGTTACAGGACGGTTCAAGAGACCCAGTACTTC. It translates to CASSYRTVQETQYF.

This clonotype was counted ten times or more. The chain links TRBV28 to TRBJ1-2; D is undetermined. CDR3 length: 16 residues. From germline, CDR1 is MDHEN and CDR2 SYDVKM. V lost 4 bases to trimming and J lost 2 bases, with 17 bases between them. The CDR3 reads CASSSLPGSRNYGYTF. In DNA form, the CDR3 reads TGTGCCAGCAGTTCACTGCCGGGATCAAGGAACTATGGCTACACCTTC.

The table lists this clonotype with many counts. The rearrangement links TRBV6-1 to TRBJ2-5; D unresolved. Germline-derived CDR1 and CDR2 are MNHNS and SASEGT. The CDR3 extends over 14 amino acids. Trimming left V 2 bases short and J 6 bases short, with 13 bases between. CDR3 in amino acids: CASSELALRKTQYF. The CDR3 region has the DNA TGTGCCAGCAGTGAACTGGCCCTTCGGAAGACCCAGTACTTC.

This clonotype was counted once. This sequence joins TRBV6-1 and TRBJ1-5; 7 positions agree with TRBD1. Germline CDR1 reads MNHNS; CDR2 reads SASEGT. The V and J ends lost 4 bases and 11 bases, in that order; junction bases with no gene match: 11. The CDR3 contains 14 residues. CDR3 loop: CASSGGGQQSAQHF. The CDR3 DNA sequence: TGTGCCAGCAGTGGGGGGGGACAGCAATCAGCCCAGCATTTT.

The chain joins TRBV2 to TRBJ1-1; maybe TRBD1 (6 bases). The CDR3 loop spans 16 amino acids. Trimming left V 8 bases short and J 0 bases short, with 19 bases between. CDR1 is SNHLY and CDR2 is FYNNEI in the germline V gene. The CDR3 protein is CASSPGGRGVNTEAFF. For the CDR3, the DNA is TGTGCCAGCTCCCCTGGGGGGCGAGGTGTGAACACTGAAGCTTTCTTT.

Ten or more counts support this clonotype. V is TRBV5-1 and J is TRBJ2-7; maybe TRBD2 (6 bases). There are 15 residues in the CDR3. Germline V gene lookup returns CDR1 SGHRS and CDR2 YFSETQ. Between the trimmed V and J ends, which lost 4 bases and 2 bases, there was a span of 16 bases. The CDR3 DNA sequence: TGCGCCAGCAGCAATATCGACGGGGGAACCTACGAGCAGTACTTC. It is translated as CASSNIDGGTYEQYF.

This clonotype was seen many times. The chain combines TRBV13 with TRBJ2-7, with 10 bases that match TRBD2. Per germline, CDR1 PRHDT and CDR2 FYEKMQ (reference sequence). CDR3 length: 14 amino acids. Trimming at V came to 3 bases and at J to 5 bases, leaving 4 bases not matched to a gene. The CDR3 sequence: CASSFLAGVNEQYF. CDR3 nucleotides: TGTGCCAGCAGCTTTCTAGCGGGAGTAAACGAGCAGTACTTC.

The chain links TRBV7-6 to TRBJ2-7; 11 positions match TRBD2. V lost 4 bases, J lost 3 bases, and 5 bases stayed unmatched. Germline CDR1 reads SGHVS; CDR2 reads FNYEAQ. The CDR3 length is 15 residues. CDR3 DNA sequence: TGTGCCAGCAGCTCCGGTAGCGGGAGGGTCTACGAGCAGTACTTC. Its protein is CASSSGSGRVYEQYF.

This clonotype was counted at least ten times. The chain employs TRBV10-3 and TRBJ2-2; tentatively, D is TRBD2 (7 bases). Germline V gene lookup returns CDR1 ENHRY and CDR2 SYGVKD. The ends were cut back, 9 bases at V and 0 bases at J, with 20 bases in the middle. The CDR3 is 17 residues long. CDR3 DNA sequence: TGTGCCATAGGGGGGGCTCCAAGGGGCGCGAACACCGGGGAGCTGTTTTTT. Its translation: CAIGGAPRGANTGELFF.

This clonotype was seen a few times. V is TRBV20-1 and J is TRBJ1-2; 8 bases match TRBD1. The length of the CDR3 is 15 residues. V lost 6 bases, J lost 5 bases, and 14 bases stayed unmatched. CDR1 DFQATT and CDR2 SNEGSKA come from the germline V gene (reference sequence). This CDR3 is CSAPNTDRAPYGYTF. CDR3 DNA sequence: TGCAGTGCCCCCAACACGGACAGGGCTCCGTATGGCTACACCTTC.

This clonotype was detected many times. The chain has TRBV12-3 or TRBV12-4 and TRBJ1-1, with no clear D. The length of the CDR3 is 12 residues. V lost 6 bases and J lost 2, with 7 bases in between. The CDR3 DNA sequence: TGTGCCAGCAGGTCCCCTAACACTGAAGCTTTCTTT. This translates into CASRSPNTEAFF.

This clonotype appeared many times. The CDR3 nucleotides are TGTGCCAGCAGCTTAACCGGGACAGCTGGCTACGAGCAGTACTTC. Protein product: CASSLTGTAGYEQYF. The rearrangement joins TRBV11-2 to TRBJ2-7; 7 bases fit TRBD1. Germline CDR1 SGHAT, CDR2 FQNNGV. The length of the CDR3 is 15 residues. The ends lost 2 bases at V and 3 bases at J; junction bases unmatched: 7.

As regards this clonotype: This CDR3 fails to terminate in the conserved phenylalanine or tryptophan, so it likely reflects a read error. Because the CDR3's place on the DNA is in doubt, the DNA is left out and the CDR3 is given as listed by TCRdb. CDR3 region: CASSVTDPP. This chain links TRBV9 with TRBJ1-6; TRBD1 is the table's D call, not checked against the DNA. A total of 9 residues make up the CDR3, ends included. Per germline, CDR1 SGDLS and CDR2 YYNGEE.

The gene calls are TRBV11-1 and TRBJ1-2; D is uncertain. The germline V gene has CDR1 SGHAT and CDR2 FQDESV (reference sequence). This CDR3 spans 13 amino acids. V was shortened by 0 bases and J by 8 bases, with 10 bases between the two germline ends. As DNA, the CDR3 is TGTGCCAGCAGCTTAGCGGATCTCACGGGCTACACCTTC. The encoded protein is CASSLADLTGYTF.

This sequence joins TRBV24-1 and TRBJ2-2; 7 positions match TRBD2. Looked up from germline, CDR1 is KGHDR and CDR2 is SFDVKD. There are 14 residues in the CDR3. J gave up 5 bases and V 5 bases, and 4 bases lay outside the gene matches. The chain's CDR3 is CATSVSGTTGELFF. CDR3 coding DNA: TGTGCCACCAGTGTCAGCGGGACTACCGGGGAGCTGTTTTTT.

The V and J genes are TRBV7-8 and TRBJ2-7; 12 bases agree with TRBD2. The CDR3 covers 13 residues. CDR1 and CDR2 (germline): SGHVS, FQNEAQ. V dropped 5 bases and J dropped 8; count of bases not matched to a gene: 4. The CDR3 spells CASSRLAGVQQYF. CDR3 DNA sequence: TGTGCCAGCAGCAGACTAGCGGGAGTTCAGCAGTACTTC.

The genes are TRBV2 and TRBJ2-6, with 10 bases identical to TRBD1. This CDR3 is built from 18 residues. V was clipped by 4 bases and J by 1 base; unmatched bases: 7. The germline gives CDR1 SNHLY, CDR2 FYNNEI. Written as DNA, the CDR3 is TGTGCCAGCAGTGTACCCGTGGACAGGGGGTCTGGGGCCAACGTCCTGACTTTC. This codes for CASSVPVDRGSGANVLTF.

The chain has TRBV7-2 and TRBJ2-7; weak D call: TRBD1 (5 bases). The CDR3 runs to 13 residues. V was trimmed by 1 base and J by 8 bases, leaving 12 bases between them. In germline, CDR1 is SGHTA, CDR2 FQGNSA. CDR3 bases: TGTGCCAGCAGCTTAGAGGGCAGGGTGAAGCAGTACTTC. Protein: CASSLEGRVKQYF.

The sample holds many counts of this clonotype. The rearrangement links TRBV2 to TRBJ2-7, with D possibly TRBD1 on 6 matching bases. CDR1 is SNHLY and CDR2 is FYNNEI in the germline V gene. This CDR3 is 13 amino acids long. Trimming left V 6 bases short and J 2 bases short, with 11 bases between. The chain's CDR3 is CASRRDNPYEQYF. CDR3 bases: TGTGCCAGCAGAAGGGACAACCCCTACGAGCAGTACTTC.

This chain connects TRBV7-9 to TRBJ2-7; TRBD2 aligns across 12 bases. Germline CDR1 is SEHNR and CDR2 is FQNEAQ (reference sequence). Trimming at V came to 5 bases and at J to 9 bases, leaving 8 bases not matched to a gene. The CDR3 has 14 amino acids. This CDR3 reads CASSPRTSGMPQYF. CDR3 coding DNA: TGTGCCAGCAGCCCCAGGACTAGCGGGATGCCGCAGTACTTC. The full variable domain, its missing parts supplied by reference TRBV7-9 and TRBJ2-7, is DTGVSQNPRHKITKRGQNVTFRCDPISEHNRLYWYRQTLGQGPEFLTYFQNEAQLEKSRLLSDRFSAERPKGSFSTLEIQRTEQGDSAMYLCASSPRTSGMPQYFGPGTRLTVT.

In its sample, this clonotype was seen many times. CDR3: CASSGSGQGLYEQYF. CDR3 DNA: TGCGCCAGCAGTGGTTCGGGACAGGGATTGTACGAGCAGTACTTC. The chain joins TRBV10-1 to TRBJ2-7; TRBD1 agrees at 9 bases. The CDR3 sequence is 15 residues long. Unmatched junction bases numbered 8, after V lost 4 bases and J lost 4 bases. Germline V CDR1 and CDR2: WNHNN, SYGVQD (reference sequence).

The chain combines TRBV11-2 with TRBJ1-4, with D possibly being TRBD1 (6 bases). V dropped 8 bases and J dropped 2 bases, with 12 bases sitting between them. The CDR3 runs 14 residues. Germline-derived CDR1 and CDR2 are SGHAT and FQNNGV. CDR3 nucleotides: TGTGCCAGCGAGGGGGGGGGGACTAATGAAAAACTGTTTTTT. Encoded protein: CASEGGGTNEKLFF.

This chain joins TRBV7-2 and TRBJ1-2; no clear D gene. Between the trimmed V and J ends, which lost 5 bases and 4 bases, there was a span of 11 bases. In germline, CDR1 is SGHTA, CDR2 FQGNSA. There are 13 residues in the CDR3. DNA for the CDR3: TGTGCCAGCAGCCTCGTCTCCCTCTATGGCTACACCTTC. Amino acids: CASSLVSLYGYTF.